This is a list of T cell receptor beta chains from one sample in a study of blood T cell repertoires in COVID-19. Method: immunoSEQ multiplex PCR; TCRdb's copy keeps in-frame clones and lacks some. This sample has some 220,000 clones, with 65% to 85% found just once. Sequences were obtained from peripheral blood. All receptors derive from a woman in her twenties or thirties with COVID-19, enrolled during active disease. CDR3s include the opening cysteine and the closing phenylalanine or tryptophan. D genes are given only for firm matches. Size is omitted from some rows. Given values are once, few, many or a class for expanded clones.

j_call,clone_size,v_call,d_call,cdr3_nt,cdr3_aa
TRBJ1-1,-,TRBV24-1,-,TGTGCCACCAGATATCCGATATTCACAGGGACAAATGAAGCTTTCTTT,CATRYPIFTGTNEAFF
TRBJ2-7,few,TRBV12-3/TRBV12-4,TRBD1,TGTGCCAGCAGCCTGGGACAGGTTGAGCAGTACTTC,CASSLGQVEQYF
TRBJ2-5,-,TRBV11-3,TRBD1,TGTGCCAGCAGCCCCGGACAGGGTGGGGAGACCCAGTACTTC,CASSPGQGGETQYF
TRBJ1-2,-,TRBV5-1,TRBD1,TGCGCCAGCAGCTTGACAGGGGGGGATGATGGCTACACCTTC,CASSLTGGDDGYTF
TRBJ1-1,-,TRBV28,-,TGTGCCAGCAGTCAGACCAGACTCCGGGGAGCTTTCTTT,CASSQTRLRGAFF
TRBJ2-7,-,TRBV6-2/TRBV6-3,-,TGTGCCAGCAGTTACTCTAGCCTTGCCTACGAGCAGTACTTC,CASSYSSLAYEQYF
TRBJ1-1,-,TRBV4-2,TRBD1,TGTGCCAGCAGCCAACGACAGGGGGCAAACACTGAAGCTTTCTTT,CASSQRQGANTEAFF
TRBJ1-1,-,TRBV5-1,-,TGCGCCAGCAGCTTGGGACAAACGGAAGCTTTCTTT,CASSLGQTEAFF
TRBJ2-5,-,TRBV25-1,-,TGTGCCAGCAGTGAACTCGGTGGTAATGACCGGGGGAAGACCCAGTACTTC,CASSELGGNDRGKTQYF
TRBJ2-1,-,TRBV5-6,-,TGTGCCAGCGGCCCGCTTGAAGCGGCTAACCGTCATGAGCAGTTCTTC,CASGPLEAANRHEQFF
TRBJ1-6,few,TRBV7-9,-,TGTGCCAGCAGCCTACAGGGCAGGGCGACCCCCCTCCACTTT,CASSLQGRATPLHF
TRBJ1-2,-,TRBV7-2,-,TGTGCCAGCAGCTTTCTCGCCGGGGGAGCTAACTATGGCTACACCTTC,CASSFLAGGANYGYTF
TRBJ2-3,-,TRBV6-2/TRBV6-3,TRBD2,TGTGCCAGCAGTTACGAAAGGCTTAGCGGGAGTGCTTTAGGCACAGATACGCAGTATTTT,CASSYERLSGSALGTDTQYF
TRBJ2-7,-,TRBV2,TRBD2,TGTGCCAGCAGTGAGGGCGGGGGGTACTCCTACGAGCAGTACTTC,CASSEGGGYSYEQYF
TRBJ1-2,-,TRBV3-1/TRBV3-2,-,TGTGCCAGCAGCCAAGCGGCCAGGTCGAACTATGGCTACACCTTC,CASSQAARSNYGYTF
TRBJ1-2,few,TRBV5-6,-,TGTGCCAGCAGCTTGTTAGGGGCTACCTATGGCTACACCTTC,CASSLLGATYGYTF
TRBJ1-1,-,TRBV10-3,-,TGTGCCATCAGTGAGACATACGAAGCTTTCTTT,CAISETYEAFF
TRBJ1-1,-,TRBV27,TRBD1,TGTGCCAGCAAAAGGTATTCCTTCGACAGGGATGGTACTGAAGCTTTCTTT,CASKRYSFDRDGTEAFF
TRBJ1-6,few,TRBV6-6,-,TGTGCCAGCAGTTCCACCCCCGGGGGAGATTCACCCCTCCACTTT,CASSSTPGGDSPLHF
TRBJ2-1,-,TRBV4-3,TRBD2,TGCGCCAGCAGCCAAGGGGGCCGGACTAGCGAGCAGTTCTTC,CASSQGGRTSEQFF
TRBJ1-2,-,TRBV3-1/TRBV3-2,TRBD1,TGTGCCAGCAACCGAAACAGGGGATTTGGCTACACCTTC,CASNRNRGFGYTF
TRBJ2-7,-,TRBV9,-,TGTGCCAGCAGCGTAGGTGCGGGGTACGAGCAGTACTTC,CASSVGAGYEQYF
TRBJ1-4,-,TRBV7-9,-,TGTGCCAGCAGCATCGCAGGGGTTCAGGAAAAACTGTTTTTT,CASSIAGVQEKLFF
TRBJ2-3,-,TRBV4-3,TRBD2,TGCGCCAGCAGCCAAGATGGGGGACTAGCGGGAGAGGTGGATACGCAGTATTTT,CASSQDGGLAGEVDTQYF
TRBJ2-1,-,TRBV19,TRBD2,TGTGCCAGTAGTATCCTTAGCGGGACCCCCTACAATGAGCAGTTCTTC,CASSILSGTPYNEQFF
TRBJ1-3,few,TRBV7-2,TRBD1,TGTGCCAGCAGCGACAGGGGCTCTGGAAACACCATATATTTT,CASSDRGSGNTIYF
TRBJ2-5,-,TRBV6-2/TRBV6-3,-,TGTGCCAGCAGTCGCTCGACAGTCCAAGAGACCCAGTACTTC,CASSRSTVQETQYF
TRBJ2-2,-,TRBV9,-,TGTGCCAGCAGCCCCTGGGAGGGGGAGCTGTTTTTT,CASSPWEGELFF
TRBJ2-1,few,TRBV2,TRBD1,TGTGCCAGCTGGGACAGTATATACTACAATGAGCAGTTCTTC,CASWDSIYYNEQFF
TRBJ1-5,-,TRBV3-1/TRBV3-2,-,TGTGCCAGCGGTCGAGCTGGCAATCAGCCCCAGCATTTT,CASGRAGNQPQHF
TRBJ1-1,-,TRBV30,-,TGTGCCTGGAAACTCATTACCGAGGGAGCTTTCTTT,CAWKLITEGAFF
TRBJ2-5,-,TRBV7-2,TRBD2,TGTGCCAGCAGCTTGGGTCTTCTAGCGGGAGGTTTAGAGACCCAGTACTTC,CASSLGLLAGGLETQYF
TRBJ2-3,-,TRBV3-1/TRBV3-2,-,TGTGCCAGCAGCCTAACTAGCAGTGTAGATACGCAGTATTTT,CASSLTSSVDTQYF
TRBJ2-1,-,TRBV30,TRBD2,TGTGCCTGGAGTGATCGGGGGAGGGCCTTCTCCGAGCAGTTCTTC,CAWSDRGRAFSEQFF
TRBJ2-7,-,TRBV7-6,TRBD1,TGTGCCAGCAGCCGCGGCGGACAGGCCCCCTACGAGCAGTACTTC,CASSRGGQAPYEQYF
TRBJ2-2,-,TRBV4-2,TRBD2,TGTGCCAGCAGCTTCCAGCGGGAGGCTACCGGGGAGCTGTTTTTT,CASSFQREATGELFF
TRBJ1-6,-,TRBV9,-,TGTGCCAGCAGCCCTTCCGGCTCCTATAATTCACCCCTCCACTTT,CASSPSGSYNSPLHF
TRBJ1-1,-,TRBV24-1,-,TGTGCCACCAGTGATCCGGAGGACACTGAAGCTTTCTTT,CATSDPEDTEAFF
TRBJ1-1,once,TRBV6-5,-,TGTGCCAGCAGTCCGTTAAAGGGGAAGGGAACTGAAGCTTTCTTT,CASSPLKGKGTEAFF
TRBJ1-2,-,TRBV5-1,TRBD1,TGCGCCAGCAGCTTGGAGACAGGGGGCTCCGTGGGAGGCTACACCTTC,CASSLETGGSVGGYTF
TRBJ1-5,-,TRBV5-1,TRBD1,TGCGCCAGCAGCTTGGTAGGGGGCGACCCCAATCAGCCCCAGCATTTT,CASSLVGGDPNQPQHF